The rows below give T cell receptor beta chains drawn from one sample of a study of identical twins. TCRdb itself ran the 5' RACE reads through MiXCR, one entry per CDR3 protein. The sample has 470,000 or so distinct CDR3 sequences, more than 20% seen once. These same data were also listed under a study on T cells expressing NK-cell markers.

Specimen: CD4+ T cells sorted from blood. The receptors derive from a woman younger than 35 in good health. Both conserved end residues are part of each CDR3. A D gene is named only where the DNA matches it firmly. Part of the rows lack a size; the others show once, few, many or a class for expanded clones.

size | J | D | V | DNA | CDR3
once | TRBJ1-5 | . | TRBV12-5 | TGTGCTAGTGGCCCCGGAGGGACATTCAATCAGCCCCAGCATTTT | CASGPGGTFNQPQHF
. | TRBJ2-3 | TRBD2 | TRBV6-1 | TGTGCCAGCAGTGCCCGACTAGCGGGGGTTAGCACAGATACGCAGTATTTT | CASSARLAGVSTDTQYF
. | TRBJ2-1 | . | TRBV29-1 | TGCAGCACCTACCTTCGGCCCAATGAGCAGTTCTTC | CSTYLRPNEQFF
few | TRBJ1-1 | TRBD1 | TRBV6-2/TRBV6-3 | TGTGCCAGCAGTCCCGGGACAGGGGGGTTTAGGTCTGAAGCTTTCTTT | CASSPGTGGFRSEAFF
many | TRBJ2-7 | . | TRBV7-3 | TGTGCCAGCAGCTTAATTGGGCGCGAGCAGTACTTC | CASSLIGREQYF
. | TRBJ2-3 | TRBD1 | TRBV3-1 | TGTGCCAGCGCTTCCGGGACAGGGACAGATACGCAGTATTTT | CASASGTGTDTQYF
few | TRBJ2-7 | TRBD1 | TRBV5-1 | TGCGCCAGCAGCTTCTCATTTGGCCTAAAGGGACAGGTCACCTACGAGCAGTACTTC | CASSFSFGLKGQVTYEQYF
few | TRBJ1-2 | . | TRBV14 | TGTGCCAGCAGCCAAGAGGCCAGGGCCGGCTATGGCTACACCTTC | CASSQEARAGYGYTF
few | TRBJ2-1 | TRBD2 | TRBV7-9 | TGTGCCAGCAGCGTTAGCGGGGGGGGAGATGAGCAGTTCTTC | CASSVSGGGDEQFF
. | TRBJ2-5 | TRBD1 | TRBV29-1 | TGCAGCGCCCCTGGGACAGACCAAGAGACCCAGTACTTC | CSAPGTDQETQYF
. | TRBJ1-3 | . | TRBV12-3/TRBV12-4 | TGTGCCAGCAGTTCCGAGGGTGGAAACACCATATATTTT | CASSSEGGNTIYF
few | TRBJ2-1 | TRBD2 | TRBV20-1 | TGCAGTCCCGGGGGACTAGAATTGTATGAGCAGTTCTTC | CSPGGLELYEQFF
. | TRBJ2-1 | TRBD2 | TRBV2 | TGTGCCAGCAGTGAAAAGCGCCTCGGGACTAGCGGGAGAGGTGAGCAGTTCTTC | CASSEKRLGTSGRGEQFF
few | TRBJ1-1 | TRBD1 | TRBV5-6 | TGTGCCAGCAGTCCACTGGACAGGGCCGACACTGAAGCTTTCTTT | CASSPLDRADTEAFF
. | TRBJ1-1 | TRBD1 | TRBV5-1 | TGCGCCAGCAGCGTGGACGTCCAGGGGGCTCCCATGAACACTGAAGCTTTCTTT | CASSVDVQGAPMNTEAFF
. | TRBJ2-1 | . | TRBV7-3 | TGTGCCAGCAGGTCACCCTCCTACAATGAGCAGTTCTTC | CASRSPSYNEQFF
. | TRBJ2-7 | . | TRBV6-2/TRBV6-3 | TGTGCCAGCAGTAGATCCGGGACAACGAACGAGCAGTACTTC | CASSRSGTTNEQYF
few | TRBJ2-7 | . | TRBV7-3 | TGTGCCAGCAGCCACGCCGACGGACCCTACGAGCAGTACTTC | CASSHADGPYEQYF
. | TRBJ2-4 | . | TRBV18 | TGTGCCAGCTCACCACGGACTAGGGGGGTAGCCAAAAACATTCAGTACTTC | CASSPRTRGVAKNIQYF
. | TRBJ2-3 | . | TRBV27 | TGTGCCAGCAGTTTACAGGTCTTCGGGGGGCCAGATACGCAGTATTTT | CASSLQVFGGPDTQYF
few | TRBJ2-5 | TRBD2 | TRBV20-1 | TGCAGTGCTATGTCGGGGGGGAAACTCCAAGAGACCCAGTACTTC | CSAMSGGKLQETQYF
few | TRBJ2-1 | TRBD2 | TRBV11-2 | TGTGCCAGCAGCCTGACCCTGACTAGCGGGTACAATGAGCAGTTCTTC | CASSLTLTSGYNEQFF
. | TRBJ2-5 | . | TRBV12-3/TRBV12-4 | TGTGCCAGCAGCCCCCAAGGGGGGGGCAAAGAGACCCAGTACTTC | CASSPQGGGKETQYF
many | TRBJ2-5 | . | TRBV20-1 | TGCAGTGCCGGAGGAGGGGCAGGGGAGACCCAGTACTTC | CSAGGGAGETQYF
. | TRBJ2-7 | TRBD1 | TRBV10-3 | TGTGCCATCAGTAGGAGCGGTGACAGGGCTGGCGAGCAGTACTTC | CAISRSGDRAGEQYF
few | TRBJ2-7 | TRBD1 | TRBV2 | TGTGCCAGCAGTGTCGGGACAGGGGTCTACGAGCAGTACTTC | CASSVGTGVYEQYF
. | TRBJ1-2 | TRBD1 | TRBV5-4 | TGTGCCAGCAGTCTTGGGGGGACAGGGCTCTATGGCTACACCTTC | CASSLGGTGLYGYTF
many | TRBJ1-2 | . | TRBV29-1 | TGCAGCGTTCCGGGGGTTTACTATGGCTACACCTTC | CSVPGVYYGYTF
. | TRBJ1-2 | . | TRBV12-3/TRBV12-4 | TGTGCCAGCAGTTTTCCGCCTGAACGGTATGGCTACACCTTC | CASSFPPERYGYTF
few | TRBJ2-1 | . | TRBV6-2/TRBV6-3 | TGTGCCAGCAGTTACCCCCCAGAGACCAATGAGCAGTTCTTC | CASSYPPETNEQFF
. | TRBJ1-1 | TRBD1 | TRBV15 | TGTGCCACCAGCAGAGTCCCCCGGACAGGGGACACTGAAGCTTTCTTT | CATSRVPRTGDTEAFF
. | TRBJ2-1 | TRBD2 | TRBV11-2 | TGTGCCAGCAGCCGCGGGGGACGTTATATGAATGAGCAGTTCTTC | CASSRGGRYMNEQFF